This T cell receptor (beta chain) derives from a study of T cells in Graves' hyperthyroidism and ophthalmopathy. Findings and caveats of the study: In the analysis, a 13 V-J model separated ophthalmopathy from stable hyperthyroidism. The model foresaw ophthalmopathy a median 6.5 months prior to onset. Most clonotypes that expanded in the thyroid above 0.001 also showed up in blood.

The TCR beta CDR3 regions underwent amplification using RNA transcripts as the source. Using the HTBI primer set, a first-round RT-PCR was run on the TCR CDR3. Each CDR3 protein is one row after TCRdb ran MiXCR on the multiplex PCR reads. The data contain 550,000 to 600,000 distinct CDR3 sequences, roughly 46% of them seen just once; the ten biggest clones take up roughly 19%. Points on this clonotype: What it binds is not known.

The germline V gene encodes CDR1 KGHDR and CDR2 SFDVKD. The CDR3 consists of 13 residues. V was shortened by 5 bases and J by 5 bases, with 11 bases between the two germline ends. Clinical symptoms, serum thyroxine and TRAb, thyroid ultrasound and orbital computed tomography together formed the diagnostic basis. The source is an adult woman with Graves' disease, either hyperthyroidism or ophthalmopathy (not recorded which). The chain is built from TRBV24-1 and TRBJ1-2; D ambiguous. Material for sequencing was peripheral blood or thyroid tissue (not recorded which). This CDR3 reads CATSAPGEYGYTF. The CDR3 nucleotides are TGTGCCACCAGTGCCCCTGGAGAGTATGGCTACACCTTC.